The entry that follows covers one T cell receptor (beta chain) sequence. The target antigen is unknown. V shed 4 bases and J shed 2 bases, with 15 bases lying between them. This CDR3 spans 15 amino acids. The germline CDR1 and CDR2 sequences are SGHVS and FQNEAQ. These data originate in a study of T cells in localized non-small cell lung cancer. Notes on the study in general: A single tumor region was sequenced, leaving heterogeneity possible. Clonality peaked in uninvolved adjacent lung rather than tumor. Adjacent lung tissue had a median about 52 of the top 100 clones found in the tumor. Greater T cell density in blood accompanied longer overall survival.

Sequencing used immunoSEQ multiplex PCR; TCRdb keeps in-frame clones, though not all of them. This table has about 33,000 clones, approximately 86% appearing once. The J gene is TRBJ2-7, the V gene TRBV7-8; D is possibly TRBD2 (5 bases). The input for sequencing was peripheral blood mononuclear cells, taken before any cancer treatment. The receptor's source is a man aged 40-75 years with stage III lung adenocarcinoma. For the CDR3, the DNA is TGTGCCAGCAGCTATGATAGCGACATCCCCTACGAGCAGTACTTC. This encodes CASSYDSDIPYEQYF.